A single sample gave rise to the 11 T cell receptor beta chains below, sequenced in a study of naive and memory T cell subsets. Two oligonucleotides, mixed equimolar, formed the beta constant-region primer covering TRBC1 and TRBC2. Four rounds of PCR amplified the ligated cDNA using nested alpha and beta constant-region primers plus SP2. TCRdb recomputed calls from the UMI-ligation and nested PCR reads with MiXCR, one row per CDR3 protein. The repertoire holds 90,000 to 120,000 distinct CDR3 sequences, with around 15% as singletons. These receptors' targets are unknown. Study-wide results and caveats: Possibly reflecting memory cells re-expressing CD45RA, a few larger clonotypes occurred in naive repertoires, especially CD8.

The sequencing sample was made of naive CD8+ T cells from blood. Receptors were obtained from a human donor in good health.

The J gene is TRBJ2-1, the V gene TRBV4-3, with D tentatively TRBD1 (7 bases). The CDR3 is 13 residues long. Germline V gene sequence: CDR1 LGHNA, CDR2 YSLEER. Trimming took 2 bases from V and 9 from J, leaving 11 bases between them. The DNA of the CDR3 is TGCGCCAGCAGCCAAACCCAGGGGGGTGAGCAGTTCTTC. It encodes CASSQTQGGEQFF.

This clonotype was recorded a few times. J is TRBJ1-1 and V is TRBV2; a weak D match, TRBD1 (6 bases). Germline V CDR1 and CDR2: SNHLY, FYNNEI. The V end lost 6 bases, the J end lost 4 bases, and 15 bases lay between the germline ends. The CDR3 contains 14 residues. The DNA of the CDR3 is TGTGCCAGCAGGGGCAGGGGATGGGGCACTGAAGCTTTCTTT. It encodes CASRGRGWGTEAFF. Together with reference TRBV2 and TRBJ1-1, the CDR3 gives the full variable domain: EPEVTQTPSHQVTQMGQEVILRCVPISNHLYFYWYRQILGQKVEFLVSFYNNEISEKSEIFDDQFSVERPDGSNFTLKIRSTKLEDSAMYFCASRGRGWGTEAFFGQGTRLTVV.

This clonotype was counted between two and nine times. The rearrangement uses TRBV28 and TRBJ2-7; D possibly corresponds to TRBD1 (5 bases). The CDR3 has 13 residues. V lost 6 bases and J 6 bases, leaving 15 bases between the germline ends. Germline CDR1 and CDR2: MDHEN and SYDVKM. CDR3 in amino acids: CASSSDLQGEQYF. CDR3 in DNA: TGTGCCAGCAGCTCGGACCTTCAGGGCGAGCAGTACTTC. Together with reference TRBV28 and TRBJ2-7, the CDR3 gives the full variable domain: DVKVTQSSRYLVKRTGEKVFLECVQDMDHENMFWYRQDPGLGLRLIYFSYDVKMKEKGDIPEGYSVSREKKERFSLILESASTNQTSMYLCASSSDLQGEQYFGPGTRLTVT.

This clonotype appeared a few times. V usage is TRBV6-5 and J usage is TRBJ2-3; D not resolved. CDR1 and CDR2 (germline): MNHEY, SVGAGI. This CDR3 spans 14 amino acids. Trimming took 3 bases from V and 0 from J, leaving 7 bases between them. The CDR3 nucleotides are TGTGCCAGCAGTTATATCCAGAGCACAGATACGCAGTATTTT. The encoded protein is CASSYIQSTDTQYF.

A few counts support this clonotype. This chain links TRBV5-4 with TRBJ1-1; 8 positions agree with TRBD1. This CDR3 spans 15 amino acids. Trimming cost V 7 bases and J 0 bases; bases outside gene matches: 8. Germline loops: CDR1 SGHNT, CDR2 YYREEE (reference sequence). The CDR3 sequence: CASRGPGGLNTEAFF. In nucleotides, the CDR3 is TGTGCCAGCCGCGGCCCAGGGGGCCTGAACACTGAAGCTTTCTTT.

This clonotype was observed a few times. The chain combines TRBV7-3 with TRBJ1-6; no firm D call. V was shortened by 0 bases and J by 9 bases, with 9 bases between the two germline ends. CDR3 length: 14 amino acids. Germline V lookup: CDR1 SGHTA, CDR2 FQGTGA. The CDR3 coding sequence is TGTGCCAGCAGCTTAACAGGAATAGGTTCACCCCTCCACTTT. Protein product: CASSLTGIGSPLHF.

The rearrangement uses TRBV29-1 and TRBJ2-7, with a weak D call TRBD2 (6 bases). V shed 4 bases and J shed 3 bases, with 13 bases lying between them. The CDR3 is 13 amino acids. Per the germline V gene, CDR1 is SQVTM and CDR2 is ANQGSEA. CDR3 sequence (DNA): TGCAGCGTTGTGGTAGCGGAGGACTACGAGCAGTACTTC. The encoded protein is CSVVVAEDYEQYF.

This clonotype has ten or more counts. The rearrangement uses TRBV9 and TRBJ2-3, with 10 bases lining up with TRBD2. Germline V lookup: CDR1 SGDLS, CDR2 YYNGEE. V lost 3 bases to trimming and J lost 5 bases; unmatched junction nucleotides: 6. The CDR3 totals 15 residues. The CDR3 loop is CASSAALAGVDTQYF. The DNA for the CDR3 is TGTGCCAGCAGCGCTGCGCTAGCGGGAGTAGATACGCAGTATTTT.

The DNA of the CDR3 is TGTGCCAGCACCGACTTAGCGGGTTCGAACACCGGGGAGCTGTTTTTT. It specifies CASTDLAGSNTGELFF. The chain uses TRBV11-2 and TRBJ2-2, with 7 bases matching TRBD2. After removal of 7 bases from V and 0 bases from J, the junction contained 8 bases not matched to a gene. The CDR3 sequence is 16 residues long. CDR1 SGHAT and CDR2 FQNNGV come from the germline V gene.

The gene calls are TRBV19 and TRBJ1-1; no reliable D call. Per germline, CDR1 LNHDA and CDR2 SQIVND (reference sequence). V lost 11 bases, J lost 4 bases, and 20 bases lay in between. The CDR3 runs to 14 residues. CDR3 amino acids: CAPWSGFRVTEAFF. In DNA form, the CDR3 reads TGTGCCCCCTGGTCTGGTTTCCGGGTCACTGAAGCTTTCTTT.

This clonotype was recorded a few times. The chain carries TRBV29-1 and TRBJ1-2; the D gene is possibly TRBD1 (5 bases). CDR3 length equals 12 residues. Germline V gene lookup returns CDR1 SQVTM and CDR2 ANQGSEA. V was shortened by 7 bases and J by 2 bases, with 11 bases between the two germline ends. CDR3 in DNA: TGCAGCGCACCGCGGGGGAACTATGGCTACACCTTC. Translation gives CSAPRGNYGYTF. Drawing the rest from reference TRBV29-1 and TRBJ1-2, the complete variable domain is SAVISQKPSRDICQRGTSLTIQCQVDSQVTMMFWYRQQPGQSLTLIATANQGSEATYESGFVIDKFPISRPNLTFSTLTVSNMSPEDSSIYLCSAPRGNYGYTFGSGTRLTVV.